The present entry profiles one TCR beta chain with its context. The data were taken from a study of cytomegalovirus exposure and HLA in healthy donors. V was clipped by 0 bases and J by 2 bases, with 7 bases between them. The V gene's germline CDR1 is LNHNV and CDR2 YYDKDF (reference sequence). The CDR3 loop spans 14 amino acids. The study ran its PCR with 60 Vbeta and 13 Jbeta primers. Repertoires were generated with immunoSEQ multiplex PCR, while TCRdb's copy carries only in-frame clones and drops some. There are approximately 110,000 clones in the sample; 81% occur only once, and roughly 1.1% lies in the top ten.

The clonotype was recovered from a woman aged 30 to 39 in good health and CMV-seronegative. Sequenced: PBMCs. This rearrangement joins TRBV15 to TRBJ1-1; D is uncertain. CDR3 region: CATSRDLSNTEAFF. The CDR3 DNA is TGTGCCACCAGCAGAGATCTCAGTAACACTGAAGCTTTCTTT.